The 30 T cell receptor beta chains presented below share a single source sample, sequenced in a study of blood T cells in healthy people across ages. Through a sample-barcoded 5' primer and a J-beta primer mix, a second PCR was run for roughly 6 to 12 cycles. Using its own MiXCR run on the 5' RACE reads, TCRdb lists one record per CDR3 protein. This repertoire shows nearly 1 million distinct CDR3 sequences, around 54% found once; its top ten account for about a fifth. The specimen was blood. The receptors originated from a woman aged 55-70 years in good health.

This sequence joins TRBV4-2 and TRBJ2-5, with 13 bases identical to TRBD2. This CDR3 comprises 16 residues. Germline lookup yields CDR1 LGHNA and CDR2 YNFKEQ. J gave up 4 bases and V 2 bases, and 4 bases lay outside the gene matches. The CDR3 bases are TGTGCCAGCAGCCAACGGACTAGCGGGAGCGGAGAGACCCAGTACTTC. Translation gives CASSQRTSGSGETQYF.

The rearrangement joins TRBV4-1 to TRBJ2-3; TRBD2 might be the D (6 bases). The CDR3 covers 17 residues. V lost 2 bases, J lost 1 base, and 16 bases lay in between. The germline V gene has CDR1 MGHRA and CDR2 YSYEKL. This CDR3 is CASSQLSLAGRTDTQYF. For the CDR3, the DNA is TGCGCCAGCAGCCAATTATCCTTGGCGGGGCGCACAGATACGCAGTATTTT.

This clonotype was observed a single time. The chain has TRBV6-5 and TRBJ2-7; possible D gene TRBD2, 6 bases. Germline CDR1 MNHEY, CDR2 SVGAGI. The CDR3 spans 16 residues. Deletions cut 7 bases from V and 2 bases from J, with 21 bases between. The CDR3: CASKRYGASATYEQYF. CDR3 DNA: TGTGCCAGCAAACGTTACGGGGCTAGCGCGACCTACGAGCAGTACTTC.

The chain carries TRBV5-1 and TRBJ2-2; possible D gene TRBD2, 5 bases. Germline lookup yields CDR1 SGHRS and CDR2 YFSETQ. Trimming shortened V by 4 bases and J by 5 bases, and 18 bases separated the two germline ends. The length of the CDR3 is 16 residues. The CDR3, as DNA: TGCGCCAGCAGCGCTGGGTCCGGGGAACCTACCGGGGAGCTGTTTTTT. It encodes CASSAGSGEPTGELFF.

Only a few counts were recorded for this clonotype. The V and J genes are TRBV29-1 and TRBJ2-5; perhaps TRBD2 as D (6 bases). Trimming removed 4 bases at V and 3 bases at J, with 9 bases between. Germline V gene sequence: CDR1 SQVTM, CDR2 ANQGSEA. The CDR3 has 12 amino acids. The CDR3: CSVARREETQYF. The CDR3 DNA reads TGCAGCGTTGCGAGGAGGGAAGAGACCCAGTACTTC.

This clonotype was seen a few times. The chain has TRBV7-3 and TRBJ2-1; 13 bases agree with TRBD2. Losses at the gene ends were 0 bases for V and 5 bases for J; bases not matched to a gene: 4. CDR1 and CDR2 (germline): SGHTA, FQGTGA. This CDR3 comprises 17 residues. The CDR3 region has the DNA TGTGCCAGCAGCTTAACCTCGGGACTAGCGGGAAACAATGAGCAGTTCTTC. It translates to CASSLTSGLAGNNEQFF.

This clonotype came up a few times. CDR3 sequence reads: CARKNTGLAGGSDEQYF. The CDR3 coding sequence is TGTGCCAGGAAAAACACGGGACTAGCGGGAGGGTCCGACGAGCAGTACTTC. The chain uses TRBV2 and TRBJ2-5, with TRBD2 matching 16 bases. The DNA end favors TRBJ2-7, so the J call may be wrong. This CDR3 has 17 amino acids. Germline loops: CDR1 SNHLY, CDR2 FYNNEI.

The CDR3 is CASSHQTGTYEQYF. The CDR3 nucleotides read TGCGCCAGCAGCCACCAGACGGGGACCTACGAGCAGTACTTC. The J gene is TRBJ2-7, the V gene TRBV4-1, with D maybe TRBD2 (5 bases). V lost 3 bases to trimming and J lost 2 bases, with 11 bases between them. The CDR3 is 14 amino acids. Looked up from germline, CDR1 is MGHRA and CDR2 is YSYEKL.

The chain uses TRBV15 and TRBJ2-5, with D tentatively TRBD2 (6 bases). CDR3 size: 15 residues. Trimming pared 7 bases from V and 4 bases from J, leaving 19 bases between. The V gene's germline CDR1 is LNHNV and CDR2 YYDKDF (reference sequence). The CDR3 loop is CATKRGGGPGETQYF. The CDR3 nucleotides read TGTGCCACCAAACGGGGTGGAGGGCCCGGAGAGACCCAGTACTTC.

The chain recombines TRBV27 with TRBJ2-1; TRBD2 matches 14 bases. The CDR3 covers 16 residues. Germline V gene data show CDR1 as MNHEY and CDR2 as SMNVEV (reference sequence). Trimming removed 2 bases from V and 7 bases from J; junction bases left unmatched: 4. CDR3 sequence (DNA): TGTGCCAGCAGTTTACCGACTAGCGGGAGGGCTAATGAGCAGTTCTTC. Protein product: CASSLPTSGRANEQFF.

This chain uses TRBV6-6 with TRBJ2-5, with TRBD2 identical over 13 bases. CDR1 is MNHNY, CDR2 SVGAGI, per germline (reference sequence). The CDR3 is 17 amino acids. V trimming: 4 bases; J trimming: 0 bases; junction bases outside the gene matches: 5. The CDR3 sequence: CASSSGLAGMYQETQYF. The CDR3 region has the DNA TGTGCCAGCAGTTCGGGACTAGCGGGGATGTACCAAGAGACCCAGTACTTC.

CDR3 in DNA: TGTGCCAGCCCCAAAACTAGCGGGAGCTCCTACAATGAGCAGTTCTTC. Translation gives CASPKTSGSSYNEQFF. The chain joins TRBV2 to TRBJ2-1; 11 nucleotides agree with TRBD2. CDR1 is SNHLY and CDR2 is FYNNEI in the germline V gene. This CDR3 has 16 amino acids. The V and J ends lost 8 bases and 0 bases, in that order; junction bases with no gene match: 6.

The chain combines TRBV28 with TRBJ2-4, with a possible D match to TRBD1 (6 bases). The assigned J gene may be wrong: the sequence end matches TRBJ2-7 better. CDR1 is MDHEN, CDR2 SYDVKM, per germline. The CDR3 extends over 15 amino acids. The CDR3 DNA reads as TGTGCCAGCAGTTTACAGTGGGACACCAGGGACGAGCAGTACTTC. Translating it yields CASSLQWDTRDEQYF.

This clonotype was found once. This rearrangement joins TRBV14 to TRBJ2-1; D perhaps matches TRBD2 (6 bases). The end of the DNA fits TRBJ2-7 better, so the J call may be wrong. CDR3 size: 13 residues. Germline CDR1 SGHDN, CDR2 FVKESK. The CDR3 bases are TGTGCCAGCAGCCGCGTGGAGGGTTCCGAGCAGTACTTC. Translated, it gives CASSRVEGSEQYF.

V gene TRBV30 combines with J gene TRBJ2-1, with 8 bases matching TRBD1. The CDR3 consists of 16 residues. The V gene's germline CDR1 is GTSNPN and CDR2 SVGIG (reference sequence). J gave up 7 bases and V 1 base, and 12 bases lay outside the gene matches. The CDR3 coding sequence is TGTGCCTGGAGTGAGGCCAGGGGGCGAGTACAGAATGAGCAGTTCTTC. Its translation: CAWSEARGRVQNEQFF.

The rearrangement uses TRBV27 and TRBJ2-3; D is possibly TRBD1 or TRBD2 (7 bases each). The CDR3 consists of 16 residues. V lost 5 bases and J lost 0, with 15 bases in between. Germline loops: CDR1 MNHEY, CDR2 SMNVEV (reference sequence). The CDR3 nucleotides are TGTGCCAGCAGTATCCAGGGGGGGATTAGCACAGATACGCAGTATTTT. This encodes CASSIQGGISTDTQYF.

This clonotype appeared a few times. The V call is TRBV7-2, the J call TRBJ2-5; D call uncertain. Trimming took 2 bases from V and 2 from J, leaving 9 bases between them. The germline V gene encodes CDR1 SGHTA and CDR2 FQGNSA. The CDR3 extends over 14 amino acids. The CDR3 sequence: CASSLLLYQETQYF. The CDR3 nucleotides read TGTGCCAGCAGCTTACTTCTGTATCAAGAGACCCAGTACTTC.

The chain is built from TRBV4-2 and TRBJ2-5; 7 bases fit TRBD1. The DNA end is more similar to TRBJ2-7, so the J call may be wrong. The CDR3 contains 14 residues. The germline V gene encodes CDR1 LGHNA and CDR2 YNFKEQ. CDR3 protein: CASSRGGQRSEQYF. CDR3 DNA sequence: TGTGCCAGCAGCCGAGGGGGACAGCGGAGCGAGCAGTACTTC.

This clonotype has a single count. CDR3 nucleotide sequence: TGTGCCTGGACCAGGGGACGGTACAATGAAAAACTGTTTTTT. Translating gives CAWTRGRYNEKLFF. The chain carries TRBV30 and TRBJ1-4; tentative D call: TRBD1 (6 bases). Germline loops: CDR1 GTSNPN, CDR2 SVGIG (reference sequence). This CDR3 comprises 14 residues. Trimming removed 4 bases from V and 5 bases from J, with 14 bases in between.

The chain combines TRBV3-1 with TRBJ2-3; 8 positions agree with TRBD2. The J segment lost 0 bases and the V segment lost 3 bases, leaving 8 bases of the junction unmatched. This CDR3 is built from 17 residues. The germline V gene has CDR1 LGHDT and CDR2 YNNKEL (reference sequence). The CDR3 DNA sequence: TGTGCCAGCAGCCAGGCTAGCGGGTTAACTAGCACAGATACGCAGTATTTT. Protein product: CASSQASGLTSTDTQYF.

In DNA form, the CDR3 reads TGCGCCAGCAGCTGGACTAGCGGGTTACGTGTTAATGAGCAGTACTTC. Its protein product is CASSWTSGLRVNEQYF. The chain couples TRBV5-1 to TRBJ2-5; 11 bases match TRBD2. This CDR3 is built from 16 residues. Trimming removed 3 bases from V and 11 bases from J; junction bases left unmatched: 15. CDR1 and CDR2 from the germline V gene are SGHRS and YFSETQ. Full variable domain (rest looked up from reference TRBV5-1 and TRBJ2-5): KAGVTQTPRYLIKTRGQQVTLSCSPISGHRSVSWYQQTPGQGLQFLFEYFSETQRNKGNFPGRFSGRQFSNSRSEMNVSTLELGDSALYLCASSWTSGLRVNEQYFGPGTRLLVL.

V and J are TRBV28 and TRBJ2-7; TRBD1 might be the D (6 bases). Trimming shortened V by 8 bases and J by 0 bases, and 17 bases separated the two germline ends. In germline, CDR1 is MDHEN, CDR2 SYDVKM. This CDR3 comprises 15 residues. The CDR3 sequence: CASPGGGKDSYEQYF. Here the CDR3 DNA reads TGTGCCAGCCCTGGTGGGGGCAAGGACTCCTACGAGCAGTACTTC.

This chain uses TRBV11-2 with TRBJ2-7, with TRBD2 identical over 9 bases. This CDR3 spans 16 amino acids. Losses at the gene ends were 1 base for V and 2 bases for J; bases not matched to a gene: 6. Germline V CDR1 and CDR2: SGHAT, FQNNGV. CDR3 residues: CASSLVSLAGTYEQYF. The CDR3 nucleotides read TGTGCCAGCAGCTTAGTGTCCCTAGCGGGAACCTACGAGCAGTACTTC.

This chain links TRBV5-5 with TRBJ2-7; 7 nucleotides align to TRBD2. CDR1 is SGHKS, CDR2 YYEKEE, per germline (reference sequence). The J segment lost 3 bases and the V segment lost 3 bases, leaving 6 bases of the junction unmatched. The CDR3 contains 14 residues. This chain's CDR3 is CASSSLRERYEQYF. The CDR3 DNA is TGTGCCAGCAGCTCGCTGCGGGAGCGCTACGAGCAGTACTTC.

With respect to this clonotype: At one boundary the junction diverges from the germline segment, which might be a read error. The rearrangement links TRBV28 to TRBJ2-7; the D gene is possibly TRBD1 (5 bases). The CDR3 runs to 13 residues. CDR1 and CDR2 from the germline V gene are MDHEN and SYDVKM. CDR3 sequence reads: CASGQGLAYGQYF. The CDR3 DNA is TGTGCCAGCGGGCAGGGTTTGGCCTACGGGCAGTACTTC.

This clonotype was counted a few times. This chain uses TRBV6-2 or TRBV6-3 with TRBJ2-7; D remains ambiguous. The CDR3 is 16 residues long. Germline assignment: CDR1 MNHEY and CDR2 SVGEGT. V was pared by 0 bases and J by 3 bases, with 15 bases between. The CDR3 DNA is TGTGCCAGCAGTTACTCGATCCGTTTCAAAAACTACGAGCAGTACTTC. As protein: CASSYSIRFKNYEQYF.

The genes are TRBV29-1 and TRBJ2-1, with D possibly called TRBD1 or TRBD2 (5 bases each). The CDR3 runs 14 residues. Trimming shortened V by 3 bases and J by 0 bases, and 9 bases separated the two germline ends. CDR1 and CDR2 from the germline V gene are SQVTM and ANQGSEA. The CDR3 DNA reads TGCAGCGTTGACGAGGGGAGCTCCTACAATGAGCAGTTCTTC. Translated: CSVDEGSSYNEQFF.

This rearrangement joins TRBV20-1 to TRBJ2-3; no reliable D call. V was pared by 3 bases and J by 0 bases, with 10 bases between. Germline-derived CDR1 and CDR2 are DFQATT and SNEGSKA (reference sequence). The CDR3 extends over 14 amino acids. The CDR3 DNA sequence: TGCAGTGCTAGTCTAGGTGATAGCACAGATACGCAGTATTTT. This translates into CSASLGDSTDTQYF.

This clonotype was detected only a few times. J is TRBJ2-7 and V is TRBV7-3; 9 bases fit TRBD2. CDR3 length: 15 amino acids. Germline V lookup: CDR1 SGHTA, CDR2 FQGTGA. V dropped 5 bases and J dropped 2; count of bases not matched to a gene: 7. The CDR3 nucleotides read TGTGCCAGCAGCCGAGCCCCTAGCGGGACCTACGAGCAGTACTTC. Translation: CASSRAPSGTYEQYF.

The chain recombines TRBV27 with TRBJ2-7; 8 nucleotides match TRBD1. This CDR3 has 13 residues. Germline V gives CDR1 MNHEY, CDR2 SMNVEV (reference sequence). Trimming removed 3 bases from V and 12 bases from J; junction bases left unmatched: 10. The CDR3 is CASSFLRGQEMYF. The CDR3 DNA reads TGTGCCAGCAGTTTTCTCCGGGGACAGGAGATGTACTTC.